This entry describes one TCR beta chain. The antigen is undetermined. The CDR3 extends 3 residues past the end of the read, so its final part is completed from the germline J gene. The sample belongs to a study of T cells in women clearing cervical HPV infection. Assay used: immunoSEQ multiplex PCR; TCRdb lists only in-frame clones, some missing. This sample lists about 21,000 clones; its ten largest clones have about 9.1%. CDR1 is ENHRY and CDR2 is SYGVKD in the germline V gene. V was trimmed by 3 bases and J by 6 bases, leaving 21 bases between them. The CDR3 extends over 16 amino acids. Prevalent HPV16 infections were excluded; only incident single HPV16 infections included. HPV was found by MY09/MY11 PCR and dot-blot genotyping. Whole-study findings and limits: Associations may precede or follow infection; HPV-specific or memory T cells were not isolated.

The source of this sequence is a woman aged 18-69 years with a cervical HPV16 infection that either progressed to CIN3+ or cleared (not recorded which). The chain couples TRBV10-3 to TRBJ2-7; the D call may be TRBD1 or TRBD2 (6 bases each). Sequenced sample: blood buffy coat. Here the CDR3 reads CAISDRVRGTPSEQYF. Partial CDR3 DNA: TGTGCCATCAGTGATAGGGTCCGCGGGACACCGTCCGAG.